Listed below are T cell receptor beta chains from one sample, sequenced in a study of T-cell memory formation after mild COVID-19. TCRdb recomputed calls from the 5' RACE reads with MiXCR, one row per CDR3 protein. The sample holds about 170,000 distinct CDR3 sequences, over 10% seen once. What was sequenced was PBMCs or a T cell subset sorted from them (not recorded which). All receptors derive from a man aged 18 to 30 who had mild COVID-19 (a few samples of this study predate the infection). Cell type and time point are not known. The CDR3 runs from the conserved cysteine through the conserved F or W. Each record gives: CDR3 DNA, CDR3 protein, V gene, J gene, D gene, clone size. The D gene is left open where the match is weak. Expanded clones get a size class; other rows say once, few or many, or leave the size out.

DNA: TGCAGTGCCCCCGGGACAACGGGCTACCGGGCTTTCTTT
CDR3: CSAPGTTGYRAFF
V: TRBV20-1
J: TRBJ1-1
D: -
size: few

DNA: TGTGCCAGCAGCCCTAATCCGCGGGGGCTGGGGGAGCAGTTCTTC
CDR3: CASSPNPRGLGEQFF
V: TRBV7-8
J: TRBJ2-1
D: -
size: few

DNA: TGTGCCAGCAGCTCCGGACGACTGGGAGGAAACACCATATATTTT
CDR3: CASSSGRLGGNTIYF
V: TRBV7-8
J: TRBJ1-3
D: -
size: few

DNA: TGCAGCGTTGATTATAGCGGGGCCTACAATGAGCAGTTCTTC
CDR3: CSVDYSGAYNEQFF
V: TRBV29-1
J: TRBJ2-1
D: TRBD2
size: few

DNA: TGTGCCTGGAGTGTTGAGAGAAGGGCCAACGTCCTGACTTTC
CDR3: CAWSVERRANVLTF
V: TRBV30
J: TRBJ2-6
D: -
size: -

DNA: TGTGCCAGCATCGGGCAGCCGAACACTGAAGCTTTCTTT
CDR3: CASIGQPNTEAFF
V: TRBV2
J: TRBJ1-1
D: -
size: -

DNA: TGTGCCAGCAGCTCGGCGGGGTCCACAGATACGCAGTATTTT
CDR3: CASSSAGSTDTQYF
V: TRBV7-9
J: TRBJ2-3
D: -
size: -

DNA: TGCGCCAGCAGCCAAGGGGGGGGACAAGAGACCCAGTACTTC
CDR3: CASSQGGGQETQYF
V: TRBV4-3
J: TRBJ2-5
D: TRBD2
size: few

DNA: TGTGCCAGCAGCTTAGGGCGAGCGAGCGGGTCCGAGCAGTACTTC
CDR3: CASSLGRASGSEQYF
V: TRBV11-2
J: TRBJ2-7
D: -
size: few

DNA: TGTGCCAGCAGCCCGCGGAGGGGTTCCACTGGAAACACCATATATTTT
CDR3: CASSPRRGSTGNTIYF
V: TRBV7-9
J: TRBJ1-3
D: -
size: -

DNA: TGCAGTGCCCCACGCCGGGAGGGCTATGGCTACACCTTC
CDR3: CSAPRREGYGYTF
V: TRBV20-1
J: TRBJ1-2
D: -
size: -